This TCR beta chain was observed in a study of metastatic and nonmetastatic thyroid tumors. TCRdb reassembled clones from the PCR reads with MiXCR. The repertoire has roughly 13,000 clones, 25% to 30% of them found once; the top ten carry roughly 3.8%. Each patient came to thyroid surgery without any prior treatment (of any kind). CDR3 length equals 14 residues. CDR1 SGHDN and CDR2 FVKESK come from the germline V gene. The germline V and J ends were trimmed by 5 bases and 10 bases, with 18 bases remaining between them. This clone was detected ten times or more. This TCR was recovered from a female donor with papillary thyroid cancer or a benign thyroid nodule (not recorded which). Some clones in this sample may be carry-over from other donors' samples. The rearrangement links TRBV14 to TRBJ2-1; D possibly matches TRBD1 or TRBD2 (5 bases each). Sequencing was done on a sample of blood. The CDR3 nucleotides read TGTGCCAGCAGCTCTGGACATTTTAGGAGGGAGCAGTTCTTC. This sequence encodes CASSSGHFRREQFF.